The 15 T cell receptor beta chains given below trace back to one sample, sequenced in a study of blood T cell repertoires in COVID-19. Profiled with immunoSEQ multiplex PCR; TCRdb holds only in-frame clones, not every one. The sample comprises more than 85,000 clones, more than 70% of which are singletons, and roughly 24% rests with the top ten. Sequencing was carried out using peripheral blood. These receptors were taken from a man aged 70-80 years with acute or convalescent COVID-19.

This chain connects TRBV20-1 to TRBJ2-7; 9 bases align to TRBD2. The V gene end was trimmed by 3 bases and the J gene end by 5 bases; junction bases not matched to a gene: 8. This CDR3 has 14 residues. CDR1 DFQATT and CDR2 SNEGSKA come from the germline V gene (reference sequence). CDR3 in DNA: TGCAGTGCTAGTGCCCCGGGACTAGCCAACGAGCAGTACTTC. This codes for CSASAPGLANEQYF.

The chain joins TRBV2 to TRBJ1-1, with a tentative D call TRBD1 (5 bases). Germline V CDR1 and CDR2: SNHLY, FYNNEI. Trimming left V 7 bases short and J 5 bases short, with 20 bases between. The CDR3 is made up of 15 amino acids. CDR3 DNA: TGTGCCAGCACTCTACCATGGCAGGGTACGACTGAAGCTTTCTTT. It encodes CASTLPWQGTTEAFF.

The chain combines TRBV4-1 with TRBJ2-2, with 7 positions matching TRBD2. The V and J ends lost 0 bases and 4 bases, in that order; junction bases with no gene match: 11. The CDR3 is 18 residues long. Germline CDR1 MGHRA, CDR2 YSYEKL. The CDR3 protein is CASSQDLSGAQGTGELFF. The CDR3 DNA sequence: TGCGCCAGCAGCCAAGATCTAAGCGGGGCGCAGGGCACCGGGGAGCTGTTTTTT.

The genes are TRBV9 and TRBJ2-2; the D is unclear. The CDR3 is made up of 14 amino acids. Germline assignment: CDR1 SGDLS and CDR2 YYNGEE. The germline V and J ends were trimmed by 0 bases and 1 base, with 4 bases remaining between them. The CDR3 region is CASSVAGNTGELFF. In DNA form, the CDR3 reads TGTGCCAGCAGCGTAGCGGGGAACACCGGGGAGCTGTTTTTT. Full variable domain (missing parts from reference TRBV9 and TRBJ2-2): DSGVTQTPKHLITATGQRVTLRCSPRSGDLSVYWYQQSLDQGLQFLIQYYNGEERAKGNILERFSAQQFPDLHSELNLSSLELGDSALYFCASSVAGNTGELFFGEGSRLTVL.

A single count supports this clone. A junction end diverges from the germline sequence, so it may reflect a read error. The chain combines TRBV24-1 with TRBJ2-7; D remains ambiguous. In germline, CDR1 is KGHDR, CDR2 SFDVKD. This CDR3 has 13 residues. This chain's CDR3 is CATGDGASYEQYF. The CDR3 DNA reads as TGTGCCACCGGTGATGGAGCCTCCTACGAGCAGTACTTC.

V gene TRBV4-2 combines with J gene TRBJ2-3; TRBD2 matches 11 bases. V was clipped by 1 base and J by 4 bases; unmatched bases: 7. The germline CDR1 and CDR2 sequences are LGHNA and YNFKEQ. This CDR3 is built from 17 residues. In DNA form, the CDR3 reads TGTGCCAGCAGCCAAGTGGAGGCTAGCGGGAGGCCAGATACGCAGTATTTT. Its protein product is CASSQVEASGRPDTQYF.

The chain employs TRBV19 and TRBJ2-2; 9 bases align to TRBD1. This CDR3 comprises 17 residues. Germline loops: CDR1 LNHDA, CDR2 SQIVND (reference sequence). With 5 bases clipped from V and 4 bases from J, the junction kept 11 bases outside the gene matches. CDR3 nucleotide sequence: TGTGCCAGTAGTTCCCCACCCGGGACAGGGAGCACCGGGGAGCTGTTTTTT. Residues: CASSSPPGTGSTGELFF.

CDR3 residues: CASSNGLAEETQYF. DNA of the CDR3: TGTGCCAGCAGCAACGGACTAGCGGAAGAGACCCAGTACTTC. The chain carries TRBV3-1 (or the pseudogene TRBV3-2) and TRBJ2-5; TRBD2 matches 10 bases. The germline CDR1 and CDR2 sequences are LGHDT and YNNKEL (reference sequence). The CDR3 consists of 14 residues. V was pared by 5 bases and J by 3 bases, with 3 bases of the junction left unmatched.

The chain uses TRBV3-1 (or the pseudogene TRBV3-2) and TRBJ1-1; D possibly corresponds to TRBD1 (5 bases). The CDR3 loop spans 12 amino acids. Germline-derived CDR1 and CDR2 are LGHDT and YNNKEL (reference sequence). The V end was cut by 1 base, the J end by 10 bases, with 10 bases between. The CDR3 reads CASSQVGQGAFF. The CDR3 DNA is TGTGCCAGCAGCCAAGTAGGCCAGGGAGCTTTCTTT.

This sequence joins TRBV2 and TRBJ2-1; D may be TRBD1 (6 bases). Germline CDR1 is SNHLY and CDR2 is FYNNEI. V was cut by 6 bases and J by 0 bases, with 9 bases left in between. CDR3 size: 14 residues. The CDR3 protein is CASRTGSSYNEQFF. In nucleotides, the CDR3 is TGTGCCAGCAGAACAGGGAGCTCCTACAATGAGCAGTTCTTC.

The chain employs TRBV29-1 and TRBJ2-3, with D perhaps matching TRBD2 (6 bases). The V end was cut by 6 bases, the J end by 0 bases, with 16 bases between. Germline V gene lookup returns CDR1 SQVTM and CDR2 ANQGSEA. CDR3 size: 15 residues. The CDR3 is CSVAEEGASTDTQYF. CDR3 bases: TGCAGCGTCGCCGAGGAGGGAGCTAGCACAGATACGCAGTATTTT.

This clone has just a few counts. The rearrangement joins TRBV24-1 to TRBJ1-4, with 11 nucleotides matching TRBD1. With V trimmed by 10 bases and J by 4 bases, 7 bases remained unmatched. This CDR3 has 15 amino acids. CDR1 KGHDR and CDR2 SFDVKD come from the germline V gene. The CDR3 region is CATGQGVSGNEKLFF. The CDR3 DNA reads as TGTGCCACGGGACAGGGGGTGAGCGGTAATGAAAAACTGTTTTTT.

In DNA, the CDR3 is TGCAGCGTTGAAGATCTGGGACAGGGGAGTTTGAATGAGCAGTTCTTC. Translating it yields CSVEDLGQGSLNEQFF. The J gene is TRBJ2-1, the V gene TRBV29-1; 10 bases are a match to TRBD1. Germline V gives CDR1 SQVTM, CDR2 ANQGSEA. V lost 0 bases, J lost 7 bases, and 9 bases stayed unmatched. CDR3 size: 16 residues.

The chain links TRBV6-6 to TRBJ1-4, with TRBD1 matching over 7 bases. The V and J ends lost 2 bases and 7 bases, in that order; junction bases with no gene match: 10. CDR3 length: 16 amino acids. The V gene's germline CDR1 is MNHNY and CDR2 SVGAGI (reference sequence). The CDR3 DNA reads TGTGCCAGCAGTTACCTACAGGGGCGTGGAAGTGAAAAACTGTTTTTT. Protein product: CASSYLQGRGSEKLFF.

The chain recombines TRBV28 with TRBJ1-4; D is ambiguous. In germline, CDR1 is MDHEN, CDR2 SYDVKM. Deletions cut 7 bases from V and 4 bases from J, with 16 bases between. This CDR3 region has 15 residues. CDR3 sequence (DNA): TGTGCCAGCAACCCCTCTGGAGGAGATAATGAAAAACTGTTTTTT. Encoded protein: CASNPSGGDNEKLFF.